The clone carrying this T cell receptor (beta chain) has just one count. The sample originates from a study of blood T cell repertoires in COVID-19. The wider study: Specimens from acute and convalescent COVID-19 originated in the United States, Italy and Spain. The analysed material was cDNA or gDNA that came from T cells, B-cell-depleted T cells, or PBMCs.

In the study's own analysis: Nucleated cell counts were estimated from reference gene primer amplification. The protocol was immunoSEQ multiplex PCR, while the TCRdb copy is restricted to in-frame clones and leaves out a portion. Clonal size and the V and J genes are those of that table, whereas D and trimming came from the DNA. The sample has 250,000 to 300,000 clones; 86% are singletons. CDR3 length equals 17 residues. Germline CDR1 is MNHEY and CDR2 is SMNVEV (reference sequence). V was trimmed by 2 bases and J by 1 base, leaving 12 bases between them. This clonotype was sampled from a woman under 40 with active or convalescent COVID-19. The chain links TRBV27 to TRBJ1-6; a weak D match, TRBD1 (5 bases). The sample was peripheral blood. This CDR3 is CASSLTQGGSYNSPLHF. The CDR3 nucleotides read TGTGCCAGCAGTTTAACGCAGGGTGGGTCCTATAATTCACCCCTCCACTTT.